The 19 T cell receptor beta chains reported below all come from one sample, sequenced in a study of blood T cell repertoires in COVID-19. Repertoires were generated with immunoSEQ multiplex PCR, while TCRdb's copy carries only in-frame clones and drops some. There are 100,000 to 150,000 clones in the sample; around 90% occur only once, and more than 1.5% lies in the top ten. Sequencing input: peripheral blood. The receptors were sampled from a human donor in a cohort sampled during active COVID-19.

The chain has TRBV9 and TRBJ1-4; D unclear. The V gene lost 4 bases and the J gene lost 4 bases, with 11 bases spanning the gap. The CDR3 runs 14 residues. Germline V lookup: CDR1 SGDLS, CDR2 YYNGEE. CDR3 in amino acids: CASSPQPSNEKLFF. The CDR3 DNA is TGTGCCAGCAGCCCTCAACCCAGTAATGAAAAACTGTTTTTT.

The chain couples TRBV28 to TRBJ2-7; 9 positions agree with TRBD1. The CDR3 sequence is 15 residues long. Losses at the gene ends were 7 bases for V and 4 bases for J; bases not matched to a gene: 11. Germline V gives CDR1 MDHEN, CDR2 SYDVKM. This chain's CDR3 is CASTGLGTGSYEQYF. The CDR3 DNA follows: TGTGCCAGCACCGGCCTCGGGACAGGGTCTTACGAGCAGTACTTC.

J is TRBJ2-3 and V is TRBV30; D is tentatively TRBD1 or TRBD2 (5 bases each). Trimming removed 8 bases at V and 3 bases at J, with 12 bases between. The CDR3 sequence is 12 residues long. Germline assignment: CDR1 GTSNPN and CDR2 SVGIG (reference sequence). This chain's CDR3 is CAGASGTDTQYF. The CDR3 DNA is TGTGCCGGGGCGTCGGGGACAGATACGCAGTATTTT.

The chain links TRBV5-1 to TRBJ2-5, with TRBD1 matching over 8 bases. This CDR3 comprises 14 residues. V trimming: 4 bases; J trimming: 7 bases; junction bases outside the gene matches: 9. Germline V gene lookup returns CDR1 SGHRS and CDR2 YFSETQ. The CDR3: CASSPKGQEATQYF. The CDR3 nucleotides are TGCGCCAGCAGCCCAAAGGGACAGGAGGCGACCCAGTACTTC.

This sequence joins TRBV6-5 and TRBJ2-1, with TRBD2 matching 10 bases. The CDR3 consists of 15 residues. The J segment lost 4 bases and the V segment lost 6 bases, leaving 6 bases of the junction unmatched. Per germline, CDR1 MNHEY and CDR2 SVGAGI. Here the CDR3 DNA reads TGTGCCAGCAGACCCGGACTAGCGGAATACAATGAGCAGTTCTTC. Translated, it gives CASRPGLAEYNEQFF.

This chain connects TRBV4-1 to TRBJ2-4; 8 bases are shared with TRBD2. V dropped 1 base and J dropped 1; count of bases not matched to a gene: 9. The CDR3 has 18 amino acids. Germline V gene lookup returns CDR1 MGHRA and CDR2 YSYEKL. The CDR3 spells CASSQAGGRGSAKNIQYF. The CDR3, as DNA: TGCGCCAGCAGCCAAGCGGGAGGGAGGGGATCGGCCAAAAACATTCAGTACTTC.

J is TRBJ2-1 and V is TRBV5-1; 7 nucleotides line up with TRBD2. The V gene's germline CDR1 is SGHRS and CDR2 YFSETQ. Losses at the gene ends were 1 base for V and 1 base for J; bases not matched to a gene: 5. CDR3 length equals 16 residues. CDR3 sequence (DNA): TGCGCCAGCAGCTTGCGAGGCGGGAGTTCCTACAATGAGCAGTTCTTC. Amino acids: CASSLRGGSSYNEQFF. Full variable domain (rest looked up from reference TRBV5-1 and TRBJ2-1): KAGVTQTPRYLIKTRGQQVTLSCSPISGHRSVSWYQQTPGQGLQFLFEYFSETQRNKGNFPGRFSGRQFSNSRSEMNVSTLELGDSALYLCASSLRGGSSYNEQFFGPGTRLTVL.

The chain is built from TRBV20-1 and TRBJ2-1, with 8 nucleotides matching TRBD1. Germline loops: CDR1 DFQATT, CDR2 SNEGSKA (reference sequence). The CDR3 has 17 amino acids. J was trimmed by 0 bases and V by 3 bases; bases with no gene match: 10. The CDR3 DNA sequence: TGCAGTGCTAGTCCAGGGGGCTTACCCAGCTCCTACAATGAGCAGTTCTTC. Residues: CSASPGGLPSSYNEQFF.

In its sample, this clone was seen a few times. The genes are TRBV4-2 and TRBJ2-1; D unresolved. Per the germline V gene, CDR1 is LGHNA and CDR2 is YNFKEQ. This CDR3 has 15 residues. Between the trimmed V and J ends, which lost 1 base and 6 bases, there was a span of 13 bases. The DNA for the CDR3 is TGTGCCAGCAGCCAAGCGACTTCCCTTTTCAATGAGCAGTTCTTC. It specifies CASSQATSLFNEQFF.

The J gene is TRBJ2-7, the V gene TRBV4-1; TRBD1 aligns across 8 bases. J gave up 4 bases and V 4 bases, and 15 bases lay outside the gene matches. CDR1 is MGHRA, CDR2 YSYEKL, per germline. The CDR3 consists of 17 residues. CDR3 in amino acids: CASSLQPTGATSYEQYF. CDR3 nucleotides: TGCGCCAGCAGCCTGCAACCGACAGGGGCCACAAGTTACGAGCAGTACTTC.

The chain is built from TRBV3-1 (or the pseudogene TRBV3-2) and TRBJ1-2; tentatively, D is TRBD1 (5 bases). The V and J ends lost 2 bases and 4 bases respectively, with 14 bases between them. This CDR3 contains 15 residues. CDR1 is LGHDT, CDR2 YNNKEL, per germline (reference sequence). CDR3 residues: CASSQLGRGGYGYTF. The CDR3 nucleotides read TGTGCCAGCAGCCAACTAGGTAGGGGCGGCTATGGCTACACCTTC.

This sequence joins TRBV7-9 and TRBJ2-1; 9 positions agree with TRBD2. The CDR3 has 15 residues. The junction had 15 bases not matched to a gene; V was cut back by 5 bases and J by 13 bases. Germline loops: CDR1 SEHNR, CDR2 FQNEAQ (reference sequence). CDR3 sequence (DNA): TGTGCCAGCAGCCGGCGGGGCGGGGGGGTATTCCGACAGTTCTTC. Translating gives CASSRRGGGVFRQFF.

J is TRBJ2-1 and V is TRBV3-1 (or the pseudogene TRBV3-2); D might be TRBD1 (5 bases). The germline CDR1 and CDR2 sequences are LGHDT and YNNKEL (reference sequence). The CDR3 has 14 amino acids. The V end lost 0 bases, the J end lost 3 bases, and 6 bases lay between the germline ends. The CDR3 sequence: CASSQDQGYNEQFF. CDR3 nucleotide sequence: TGTGCCAGCAGCCAAGATCAGGGCTACAATGAGCAGTTCTTC.

The chain couples TRBV4-1 to TRBJ1-5; a possible D gene is TRBD1 (6 bases). The germline V gene has CDR1 MGHRA and CDR2 YSYEKL. V was trimmed by 3 bases and J by 5 bases, leaving 17 bases between them. This CDR3 is 16 amino acids long. CDR3 DNA sequence: TGCGCCAGCAGCCAGGAAACAGGGAATTTCGATCAGCCCCAGCATTTT. The encoded protein is CASSQETGNFDQPQHF.

The rearrangement joins TRBV5-4 to TRBJ2-1; D may be TRBD2 (6 bases). The CDR3 loop spans 15 amino acids. Germline assignment: CDR1 SGHNT and CDR2 YYREEE (reference sequence). V was trimmed by 0 bases and J by 6 bases, leaving 13 bases between them. The CDR3 loop reads CASSLVGSGSNEQFF. CDR3 nucleotide sequence: TGTGCCAGCAGCTTGGTGGGTAGCGGTTCCAATGAGCAGTTCTTC.

A few counts support this clone. The chain is built from TRBV5-4 and TRBJ2-3; 7 positions agree with TRBD1. CDR1 is SGHNT, CDR2 YYREEE, per germline (reference sequence). J lost 2 bases, V lost 6 bases, and 15 bases had no gene match. The CDR3 spans 17 residues. Here the CDR3 DNA reads TGTGCCAGCACCGCTTCTTTGACAGGGAGACCCACAGATACGCAGTATTTT. This gives the protein CASTASLTGRPTDTQYF.

The chain is built from TRBV4-1 and TRBJ2-7; tentative D call: TRBD1 (6 bases). This CDR3 is built from 16 residues. V lost 6 bases to trimming and J lost 3 bases, with 21 bases between them. Germline values: CDR1 MGHRA, CDR2 YSYEKL. The CDR3: CASSPSIGQHFYEQYF. The CDR3, as DNA: TGCGCCAGCAGTCCAAGTATCGGACAGCACTTCTACGAGCAGTACTTC.

On this clone itself: The junction departs from the called germline gene at one end, perhaps through a read error. Other DNA sequences within the sample encode an identical CDR3. This sequence joins TRBV7-7 and TRBJ2-2, with 10 bases aligning to TRBD1. CDR1 and CDR2 from the germline V gene are SSHAT and FNYEAQ (reference sequence). The CDR3 has 16 amino acids. This CDR3 is CASSLTGTGVSGELFF. As DNA, the CDR3 is TGTGCTAGCAGCTTAACCGGGACAGGGGTTTCAGGGGAGCTGTTTTTT.

J is TRBJ2-5 and V is TRBV5-1, with 7 bases identical to TRBD1. Germline V gene lookup returns CDR1 SGHRS and CDR2 YFSETQ. V was pared by 2 bases and J by 5 bases, with 3 bases of the junction left unmatched. The CDR3 loop spans 13 amino acids. The CDR3 bases are TGCGCCAGCAGCTTAAGCAGGGGGGAGACCCAGTACTTC. It encodes CASSLSRGETQYF.